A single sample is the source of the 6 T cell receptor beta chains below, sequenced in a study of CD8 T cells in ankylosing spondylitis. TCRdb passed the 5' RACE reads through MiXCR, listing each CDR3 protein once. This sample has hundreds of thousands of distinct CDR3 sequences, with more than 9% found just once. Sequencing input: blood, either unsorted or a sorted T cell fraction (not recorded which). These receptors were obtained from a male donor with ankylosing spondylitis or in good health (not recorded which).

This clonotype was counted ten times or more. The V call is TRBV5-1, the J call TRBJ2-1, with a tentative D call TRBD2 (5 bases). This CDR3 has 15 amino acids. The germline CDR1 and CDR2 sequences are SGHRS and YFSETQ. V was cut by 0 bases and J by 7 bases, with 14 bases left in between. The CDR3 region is CASSLDGVGGNEQFF. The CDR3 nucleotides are TGCGCCAGCAGCTTGGACGGGGTCGGTGGAAATGAGCAGTTCTTC.

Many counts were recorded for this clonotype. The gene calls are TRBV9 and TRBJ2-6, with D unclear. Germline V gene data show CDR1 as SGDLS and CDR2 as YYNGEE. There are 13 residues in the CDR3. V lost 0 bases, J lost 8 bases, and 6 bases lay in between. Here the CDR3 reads CASSVVESNVLTF. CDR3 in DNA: TGTGCCAGCAGCGTAGTCGAGTCCAACGTCCTGACTTTC.

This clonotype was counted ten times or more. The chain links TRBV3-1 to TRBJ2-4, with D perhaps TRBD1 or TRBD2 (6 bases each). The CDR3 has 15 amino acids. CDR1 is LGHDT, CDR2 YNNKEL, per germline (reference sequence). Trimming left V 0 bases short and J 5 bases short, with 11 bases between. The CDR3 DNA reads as TGTGCCAGCAGCCAAGATCGGGGGACACAAAACATTCAGTACTTC. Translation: CASSQDRGTQNIQYF.

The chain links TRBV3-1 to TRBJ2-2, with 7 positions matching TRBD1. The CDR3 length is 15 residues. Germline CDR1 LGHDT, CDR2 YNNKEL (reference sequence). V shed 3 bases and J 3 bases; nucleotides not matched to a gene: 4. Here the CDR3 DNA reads TGTGCCAGCAGCCATACCGGGACAGACACCGGGGAGCTGTTTTTT. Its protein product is CASSHTGTDTGELFF.

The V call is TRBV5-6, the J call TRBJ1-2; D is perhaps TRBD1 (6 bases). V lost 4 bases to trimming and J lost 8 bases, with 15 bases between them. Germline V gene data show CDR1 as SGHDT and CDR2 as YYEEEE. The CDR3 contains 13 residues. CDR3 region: CASSATGPRGYTF. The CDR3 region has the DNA TGTGCCAGCAGCGCAACAGGGCCCCGCGGCTACACCTTC. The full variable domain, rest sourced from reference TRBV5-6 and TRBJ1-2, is DAGVTQSPTHLIKTRGQQVTLRCSPKSGHDTVSWYQQALGQGPQFIFQYYEEEERQRGNFPDRFSGHQFPNYSSELNVNALLLGDSALYLCASSATGPRGYTFGSGTRLTVV.

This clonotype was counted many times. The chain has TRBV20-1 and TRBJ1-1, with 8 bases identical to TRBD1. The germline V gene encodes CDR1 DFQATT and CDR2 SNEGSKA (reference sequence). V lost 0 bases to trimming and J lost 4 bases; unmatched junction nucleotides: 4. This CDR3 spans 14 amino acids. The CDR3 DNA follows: TGCAGTGCTAGAGATTTCACAGGGGGCACTGAAGCTTTCTTT. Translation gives CSARDFTGGTEAFF.